The next 25 T cell receptor beta chains were all read from a single sample in a study of siplizumab effects on memory and regulatory T cells. Method: immunoSEQ multiplex PCR; TCRdb's copy keeps in-frame clones and lacks some. The sample lists about 100,000 clones; about nine tenths were seen once. The material sequenced was CD4+ T cells sorted from blood. The receptors derive from a human donor in good health.

This chain joins TRBV5-1 and TRBJ2-3; D not certain. This CDR3 is built from 15 residues. Trimming left V 0 bases short and J 0 bases short, with 8 bases between. CDR1 SGHRS and CDR2 YFSETQ come from the germline V gene. The CDR3 coding sequence is TGCGCCAGCAGCTTGGAAGGCAAGAGCACAGATACGCAGTATTTT. Its protein product is CASSLEGKSTDTQYF.

V and J are TRBV18 and TRBJ1-5; tentative D call: TRBD1 (6 bases). V was pared by 3 bases and J by 7 bases, with 16 bases between. The CDR3 extends over 15 amino acids. Per the germline V gene, CDR1 is KGHSH and CDR2 is LQKENI. The CDR3 nucleotides are TGTGCCAGCTCACCGATACAGGGTTCTGGACAGCCCCAGCATTTT. This translates into CASSPIQGSGQPQHF. Together with reference TRBV18 and TRBJ1-5, the CDR3 gives the full variable domain: NAGVMQNPRHLVRRRGQEARLRCSPMKGHSHVYWYRQLPEEGLKFMVYLQKENIIDESGMPKERFSAEFPKEGPSILRIQQVVRGDSAAYFCASSPIQGSGQPQHFGDGTRLSIL.

The rearrangement uses TRBV5-1 and TRBJ2-5; the D gene is possibly TRBD2 (6 bases). Germline assignment: CDR1 SGHRS and CDR2 YFSETQ. V was trimmed by 2 bases and J by 5 bases, leaving 10 bases between them. CDR3 length equals 13 residues. The CDR3 region is CASSLGGDETQYF. The CDR3 nucleotides read TGCGCCAGCAGCTTAGGAGGGGACGAGACCCAGTACTTC.

CDR3 loop: CASSWRTGDTGELFF. Written as DNA, the CDR3 is TGTGCCAGCAGTTGGAGGACAGGAGACACCGGGGAGCTGTTTTTT. The chain links TRBV28 to TRBJ2-2; TRBD1 matches 7 bases. This CDR3 has 15 amino acids. V trimming: 4 bases; J trimming: 3 bases; junction bases outside the gene matches: 5. Germline CDR1 reads MDHEN; CDR2 reads SYDVKM.

The gene calls are TRBV6-6 and TRBJ2-7, with 8 bases fitting TRBD1. Germline trimming cut 5 bases from V and 2 bases from J; bases unmatched to any gene: 8. This CDR3 is built from 15 residues. Germline V gene lookup returns CDR1 MNHNY and CDR2 SVGAGI (reference sequence). DNA for the CDR3: TGTGCCAGCAGTAGCACTGACAGGGGAGCCTACGAGCAGTACTTC. It translates to CASSSTDRGAYEQYF.

The CDR3 here is CASRVTGNTDTQYF. DNA of the CDR3: TGTGCCAGCAGGGTAACAGGGAACACAGATACGCAGTATTTT. V usage is TRBV6-1 and J usage is TRBJ2-3, with D possibly being TRBD1 (6 bases). Germline V gene lookup returns CDR1 MNHNS and CDR2 SASEGT. This CDR3 has 14 residues. V lost 6 bases to trimming and J lost 2 bases, with 12 bases between them.

This chain connects TRBV2 to TRBJ2-1; D might be TRBD2 (5 bases). There are 16 residues in the CDR3. Per germline, CDR1 SNHLY and CDR2 FYNNEI. With 6 bases removed from V and 7 bases from J, the gap between germline ends came to 22 bases. CDR3 nucleotides: TGTGCCAGCAGCGAAACAGCAAATTCGTCGGGAAATGAGCAGTTCTTC. The encoded protein is CASSETANSSGNEQFF.

The chain links TRBV9 to TRBJ2-7; 9 bases match TRBD1. Germline lookup yields CDR1 SGDLS and CDR2 YYNGEE. J lost 4 bases, V lost 6 bases, and 5 bases had no gene match. CDR3 length: 13 residues. The CDR3 loop reads CASTPGQGYEQYF. CDR3 sequence (DNA): TGTGCCAGCACCCCGGGACAGGGTTACGAGCAGTACTTC.

This clone appeared a single time. V and J are TRBV28 and TRBJ1-2; 7 nucleotides match TRBD1. Germline assignment: CDR1 MDHEN and CDR2 SYDVKM. Trimming cost V 7 bases and J 7 bases; bases outside gene matches: 6. The CDR3 extends over 12 amino acids. CDR3 amino acids: CASTTGVGGYTF. The CDR3 bases are TGTGCCAGCACAACAGGGGTTGGTGGCTACACCTTC.

This rearrangement joins TRBV7-3 to TRBJ1-6, with a possible D match to TRBD1 (5 bases). From germline, CDR1 is SGHTA and CDR2 FQGTGA. Trimming cost V 6 bases and J 6 bases, with 24 bases left between them. The CDR3 sequence is 18 residues long. CDR3 sequence reads: CASSQLKAAGPFNSPLHF. The CDR3 DNA sequence: TGTGCCAGCAGTCAACTCAAGGCCGCGGGACCGTTTAATTCACCCCTCCACTTT.

This clone was seen once. V and J are TRBV7-2 and TRBJ1-1; D gene ambiguous. V was trimmed by 5 bases and J by 2 bases, leaving 12 bases between them. Germline V CDR1 and CDR2: SGHTA, FQGNSA. This CDR3 contains 14 residues. CDR3 loop: CASSPRQTNTEAFF. Here the CDR3 DNA reads TGTGCCAGCAGCCCGCGGCAGACTAACACTGAAGCTTTCTTT.

The CDR3 here is CASSQEGLGTQYF. The CDR3 coding sequence is TGCGCCAGCAGCCAAGAGGGACTAGGGACCCAGTACTTC. The chain is built from TRBV4-1 and TRBJ2-5, with 8 positions matching TRBD2. Germline CDR1 reads MGHRA; CDR2 reads YSYEKL. The CDR3 length is 13 residues. Trimming took 0 bases from V and 7 from J; bases not matched to a gene: 1.

This chain links TRBV29-1 with TRBJ1-1, with unresolved D. V was pared by 7 bases and J by 4 bases, with 13 bases between. Germline V CDR1 and CDR2: SQVTM, ANQGSEA. The CDR3 extends over 12 amino acids. The CDR3 coding sequence is TGCAGCGGGTCTATGATCGGCACTGAAGCTTTCTTT. The encoded protein is CSGSMIGTEAFF.

This rearrangement joins TRBV7-9 to TRBJ2-5; perhaps TRBD1 as D (6 bases). Germline CDR1 reads SEHNR; CDR2 reads FQNEAQ (reference sequence). The V end lost 5 bases, the J end lost 2 bases, and 12 bases lay between the germline ends. The CDR3 has 14 residues. In DNA, the CDR3 is TGTGCCAGCAGCCTCAGGACAGAACAAGAGACCCAGTACTTC. This codes for CASSLRTEQETQYF.

This chain joins TRBV2 and TRBJ2-3; TRBD2 aligns across 12 bases. CDR1 and CDR2 from the germline V gene are SNHLY and FYNNEI. V trimming: 9 bases; J trimming: 0 bases; junction bases outside the gene matches: 13. The length of the CDR3 is 18 residues. In DNA, the CDR3 is TGTGCCAGGGGGCGGGGGACTAGCGGGTCCTCTAGCACAGATACGCAGTATTTT. The encoded protein is CARGRGTSGSSSTDTQYF.

The V gene is TRBV20-1, the J gene TRBJ2-5; D not certain. V lost 6 bases and J lost 4, with 9 bases in between. The CDR3 totals 11 residues. Per germline, CDR1 DFQATT and CDR2 SNEGSKA (reference sequence). This CDR3 reads CSAINRETQYF. DNA for the CDR3: TGCAGTGCCATAAACCGAGAGACCCAGTACTTC.

The chain recombines TRBV30 with TRBJ1-1, with TRBD1 matching 8 bases. There are 15 residues in the CDR3. V lost 0 bases and J lost 10; bases outside the gene matches: 13. Per germline, CDR1 GTSNPN and CDR2 SVGIG (reference sequence). The CDR3 bases are TGTGCCTGGAGTGTACAGCTTTCAGACAGGGGTCGAGCTTTCTTT. This translates into CAWSVQLSDRGRAFF. The entire variable domain, with the rest obtained from reference TRBV30 and TRBJ1-1, is as follows: SQTIHQWPATLVQPVGSPLSLECTVEGTSNPNLYWYRQAAGRGLQLLFYSVGIGQISSEVPQNLSASRPQDRQFILSSKKLLLSDSGFYLCAWSVQLSDRGRAFFGQGTRLTVV.

V is TRBV5-1 and J is TRBJ2-2; D unclear. The V end was cut by 5 bases, the J end by 3 bases, with 2 bases between. This CDR3 has 11 residues. Germline V CDR1 and CDR2: SGHRS, YFSETQ. CDR3 region: CASSYTGELFF. CDR3 DNA: TGCGCCAGCAGTTACACCGGGGAGCTGTTTTTT.

This CDR3 is CASNSGEETQYF. The CDR3 nucleotides read TGTGCCAGCAATTCGGGGGAAGAGACCCAGTACTTC. V usage is TRBV9 and J usage is TRBJ2-5, with D maybe TRBD2 (6 bases). Trimming shortened V by 6 bases and J by 3 bases, and 9 bases separated the two germline ends. The CDR3 extends over 12 amino acids. Germline-derived CDR1 and CDR2 are SGDLS and YYNGEE.

J is TRBJ2-1 and V is TRBV9, with a weak D call TRBD2 (5 bases). This CDR3 is 14 amino acids long. Trimming removed 4 bases from V and 5 bases from J, with 13 bases in between. From germline, CDR1 is SGDLS and CDR2 YYNGEE. CDR3 nucleotide sequence: TGTGCCAGCAGCCTCAGAGGGCGAGACAATGAGCAGTTCTTC. This gives the protein CASSLRGRDNEQFF. Filled out from reference TRBV9 and TRBJ2-1, the complete variable domain reads DSGVTQTPKHLITATGQRVTLRCSPRSGDLSVYWYQQSLDQGLQFLIQYYNGEERAKGNILERFSAQQFPDLHSELNLSSLELGDSALYFCASSLRGRDNEQFFGPGTRLTVL.

The gene calls are TRBV19 and TRBJ2-1; D unresolved. V lost 4 bases to trimming and J lost 0 bases, with 13 bases between them. From germline, CDR1 is LNHDA and CDR2 SQIVND (reference sequence). The CDR3 contains 16 residues. The CDR3 loop is CASSTLPWGSYNEQFF. The CDR3 DNA is TGTGCCAGTAGTACCCTCCCGTGGGGCTCCTACAATGAGCAGTTCTTC.

The chain couples TRBV19 to TRBJ1-4, with D hard to call. This CDR3 region has 14 residues. Germline CDR1 and CDR2: LNHDA and SQIVND (reference sequence). V shed 7 bases and J shed 5 bases, with 14 bases lying between them. CDR3 in amino acids: CASKVGAGNEKLFF. CDR3 DNA: TGTGCCAGTAAGGTTGGTGCGGGAAATGAAAAACTGTTTTTT.

This clone occurred once. The chain recombines TRBV5-3 with TRBJ2-3, with 11 bases aligning to TRBD2. TRBV5-3 is labeled an ORF, and its function is uncertain. The V segment lost 6 bases and the J segment 0 bases; nucleotides outside the gene matches: 12. The CDR3 consists of 18 residues. The CDR3 loop is CARTNPSGGWFSTDTQYF. As DNA, the CDR3 is TGTGCCAGAACTAATCCTAGCGGGGGGTGGTTCAGCACAGATACGCAGTATTTT.

The rearrangement uses TRBV5-6 and TRBJ1-2; 10 positions agree with TRBD1. Germline loops: CDR1 SGHDT, CDR2 YYEEEE. With V trimmed by 3 bases and J by 2 bases, 13 bases remained unmatched. This CDR3 comprises 18 residues. CDR3 sequence (DNA): TGTGCCAGCAGCTCAACCCAGCCGGACAGGGGGTGGAACTATGGCTACACCTTC. It specifies CASSSTQPDRGWNYGYTF.

The chain carries TRBV19 and TRBJ1-4; TRBD1 matches 9 bases. Losses at the gene ends were 4 bases for V and 7 bases for J; bases not matched to a gene: 7. Germline assignment: CDR1 LNHDA and CDR2 SQIVND (reference sequence). The CDR3 contains 15 residues. CDR3 DNA: TGTGCCAGTAGTACCGACAGGGGGATCGGTGAAAAACTGTTTTTT. As protein: CASSTDRGIGEKLFF.